What follows are 29 T cell receptor beta chains derived from one specimen sequenced in a study of T-cell reconstitution after alpha-beta-depleted transplantation in children. Unique molecular identifiers were incorporated when the TCRbeta library was constructed. MiXCR, run by TCRdb on the PCR reads, gives a single entry per CDR3 protein. The sample lists some 440,000 distinct CDR3 sequences; around 15% were seen once. The specimen was PBMCs, mostly from graft donor cells, collected 360 days after TCRalphabeta/CD19-depleted stem cell transplant. All receptors come from a boy under three years old who had a stem cell transplant for Wiskott-Aldrich syndrome, so the T cells may come from the graft donor.

This clonotype was recorded at least ten times. The V call is TRBV12-3 or TRBV12-4, the J call TRBJ2-7, with 9 bases that match TRBD2. V was pared by 6 bases and J by 0 bases, with 6 bases of the junction left unmatched. This CDR3 has 15 residues. The CDR3 coding sequence is TGTGCCAGCAGCCCCCGACTAGCGGTCTCCTACGAGCAGTACTTC. As protein: CASSPRLAVSYEQYF.

Only a few counts were recorded for this clonotype. The junction and the germline gene differ at one end; a read error may be behind it. The V and J genes are TRBV5-1 and TRBJ2-7, with 12 bases identical to TRBD1. Germline values: CDR1 SGHRS, CDR2 YFSETQ. The CDR3 runs to 12 residues. DNA of the CDR3: TGCGCCAGCAGCCCCGAGGGGACAGGGGGCGACTTC. Amino acid sequence: CASSPEGTGGDF.

The J gene is TRBJ2-6, the V gene TRBV12-3 or TRBV12-4, with a possible D match to TRBD2 (5 bases). Trimming removed 10 bases at V and 3 bases at J, with 19 bases between. This CDR3 is 16 amino acids long. The CDR3 DNA sequence: TGTGCCACCGACTACCGGGCGCGAGGTGGGGCCAACGTCCTGACTTTC. Its translation: CATDYRARGGANVLTF.

This clonotype was seen only a few times. The CDR3 DNA sequence: TGTGCCAGCAGCCCACAGGGGATCTACGAGCAGTACTTC. It specifies CASSPQGIYEQYF. The chain employs TRBV7-6 and TRBJ2-7; 7 bases match TRBD1. Germline V gene data show CDR1 as SGHVS and CDR2 as FNYEAQ. CDR3 size: 13 residues. The V segment lost 5 bases and the J segment 3 bases; nucleotides outside the gene matches: 4. Supplemented by reference TRBV7-6 and TRBJ2-7, the full variable domain reads GAGVSQSPRYKVTKRGQDVALRCDPISGHVSLYWYRQALGQGPEFLTYFNYEAQQDKSGLPNDRFSAERPEGSISTLTIQRTEQRDSAMYRCASSPQGIYEQYFGPGTRLTVT.

V usage is TRBV5-1 and J usage is TRBJ2-5; TRBD1 is a possible D gene (5 bases). Germline CDR1 SGHRS, CDR2 YFSETQ. Between the trimmed V and J ends, which lost 6 bases and 5 bases, there was a span of 14 bases. The CDR3 runs 13 residues. This chain's CDR3 is CASMAQGVETQYF. For the CDR3, the DNA is TGCGCCAGCATGGCGCAGGGCGTGGAGACCCAGTACTTC.

This clonotype was seen only a few times. The V and J genes are TRBV20-1 and TRBJ2-1; TRBD2 might be the D (7 bases). Trimming pared 2 bases from V and 14 bases from J, leaving 16 bases between. The length of the CDR3 is 12 residues. CDR1 DFQATT and CDR2 SNEGSKA come from the germline V gene (reference sequence). CDR3 nucleotides: TGCAGTGCTAGATACGGGAAGGGGGGGGAGTTCTTC. As protein: CSARYGKGGEFF.

There are a few counts of this clonotype. The chain joins TRBV3-1 to TRBJ2-5; D uncertain. V shed 2 bases and J shed 3 bases, with 7 bases lying between them. The CDR3 contains 13 residues. CDR1 is LGHDT, CDR2 YNNKEL, per germline (reference sequence). CDR3 region: CASSQLWEETQYF. The CDR3, as DNA: TGTGCCAGCAGCCAATTGTGGGAAGAGACCCAGTACTTC.

The gene calls are TRBV7-9 and TRBJ2-7; TRBD2 is a possible D gene (6 bases). From germline, CDR1 is SEHNR and CDR2 FQNEAQ (reference sequence). Trimming shortened V by 7 bases and J by 2 bases, and 12 bases separated the two germline ends. This CDR3 comprises 13 residues. CDR3 DNA: TGTGCCAGCATAGGCGGGAAGCCCTACGAGCAGTACTTC. Translated, it gives CASIGGKPYEQYF.

The CDR3 loop reads CASSLWGDNEQFF. CDR3 nucleotides: TGTGCCAGCAGTTTATGGGGAGACAATGAGCAGTTCTTC. The chain has TRBV28 and TRBJ2-1, with a tentative D call TRBD2 (5 bases). V lost 0 bases and J 5 bases, leaving 5 bases between the germline ends. There are 13 residues in the CDR3. CDR1 MDHEN and CDR2 SYDVKM come from the germline V gene.

This clonotype was seen a handful of times. The chain joins TRBV5-1 to TRBJ1-4, with a weak D call TRBD1 (5 bases). Germline CDR1 reads SGHRS; CDR2 reads YFSETQ. Deletions cut 0 bases from V and 7 bases from J, with 10 bases between. The CDR3 extends over 14 amino acids. The CDR3 loop is CASSLGGVGEKLFF. The CDR3 DNA reads as TGCGCCAGCAGCTTGGGAGGGGTTGGTGAAAAACTGTTTTTT.

The chain is built from TRBV4-1 and TRBJ2-1; 13 bases map to TRBD2. The CDR3 length is 20 residues. The germline gives CDR1 MGHRA, CDR2 YSYEKL. V was clipped by 0 bases and J by 3 bases; unmatched bases: 11. Written as DNA, the CDR3 is TGCGCCAGCAGCCAAGAAGCTCCCCGACTAGCGGGGGGCAACTACAATGAGCAGTTCTTC. This gives the protein CASSQEAPRLAGGNYNEQFF.

J is TRBJ2-1 and V is TRBV18; D unresolved. Germline V gene sequence: CDR1 KGHSH, CDR2 LQKENI. V was clipped by 2 bases and J by 7 bases, with 12 bases between them. The length of the CDR3 is 14 residues. The DNA of the CDR3 is TGTGCCAGCTCACCAGGGGTCGTCCGGAATGAGCAGTTCTTC. Protein: CASSPGVVRNEQFF.

A few counts support this clonotype. The chain combines TRBV5-1 with TRBJ2-5; 8 bases align to TRBD1. This CDR3 has 14 residues. Germline CDR1 and CDR2: SGHRS and YFSETQ. V lost 0 bases and J lost 4; bases outside the gene matches: 2. For the CDR3, the DNA is TGCGCCAGCAGCTTGGCCGACAGGGGAGAGACCCAGTACTTC. This translates into CASSLADRGETQYF.

J is TRBJ2-3 and V is TRBV10-3; D possibly uses TRBD1 or TRBD2 (6 bases each). This CDR3 comprises 14 residues. The germline V and J ends were trimmed by 4 bases and 5 bases, with 13 bases remaining between them. From germline, CDR1 is ENHRY and CDR2 SYGVKD. CDR3 bases: TGTGCCATCAGTGTTGGAGGGGGTGGAGATACGCAGTATTTT. It is translated as CAISVGGGGDTQYF.

This clonotype was seen many times. The chain is built from TRBV7-9 and TRBJ2-3; 8 bases align to TRBD2. J gave up 2 bases and V 4 bases, and 2 bases lay outside the gene matches. Germline V gene sequence: CDR1 SEHNR, CDR2 FQNEAQ (reference sequence). The CDR3 loop spans 14 amino acids. This CDR3 reads CASSSGLATDTQYF. The CDR3 DNA reads TGTGCCAGCAGCTCCGGACTAGCCACAGATACGCAGTATTTT.

V and J are TRBV7-2 and TRBJ2-2; TRBD2 matches 10 bases. CDR3 size: 17 residues. J lost 6 bases, V lost 4 bases, and 11 bases had no gene match. Germline V lookup: CDR1 SGHTA, CDR2 FQGNSA. CDR3 region: CASSSYRGLAIAGELFF. The CDR3, as DNA: TGTGCCAGCAGCTCTTACCGGGGACTAGCGATTGCCGGGGAGCTGTTTTTT.

This clonotype has more than one count but fewer than ten. This sequence joins TRBV11-2 and TRBJ2-3; perhaps TRBD2 as D (6 bases). Germline loops: CDR1 SGHAT, CDR2 FQNNGV. V lost 5 bases and J lost 4, with 16 bases in between. This CDR3 spans 15 amino acids. Written as DNA, the CDR3 is TGTGCCAGCAGCCCCGGGACTCCCCCCGCAGATACGCAGTATTTT. This codes for CASSPGTPPADTQYF.

The chain combines TRBV20-1 with TRBJ1-1; tentative D call: TRBD1 (6 bases). Trimming stripped 0 bases from V and 1 base from J, with 9 bases between. The germline V gene has CDR1 DFQATT and CDR2 SNEGSKA (reference sequence). The CDR3 is 14 amino acids. DNA for the CDR3: TGCAGTGCTAGAGATATGACAGGGAACACTGAAGCTTTCTTT. Protein sequence: CSARDMTGNTEAFF.

V is TRBV11-1 and J is TRBJ2-1; 11 bases are a match to TRBD2. The germline V gene encodes CDR1 SGHAT and CDR2 FQDESV (reference sequence). Losses at the gene ends were 3 bases for V and 2 bases for J; bases not matched to a gene: 9. The CDR3 spans 18 residues. Written as DNA, the CDR3 is TGTGCCAGCAGCTTCTTACAGCTACTAGCGGGGGCCTACAATGAGCAGTTCTTC. Translating it yields CASSFLQLLAGAYNEQFF.

This chain uses TRBV5-6 with TRBJ2-3, with 11 bases identical to TRBD2. Germline loops: CDR1 SGHDT, CDR2 YYEEEE. CDR3 length: 17 amino acids. The ends lost 1 base at V and 2 bases at J; junction bases unmatched: 6. The CDR3 loop reads CASSLLLAGGTTDTQYF. As DNA, the CDR3 is TGTGCCAGCAGCTTGTTGCTAGCGGGAGGCACCACAGATACGCAGTATTTT. The full variable domain, in which reference TRBV5-6 and TRBJ2-3 provide the parts outside the CDR3, is DAGVTQSPTHLIKTRGQQVTLRCSPKSGHDTVSWYQQALGQGPQFIFQYYEEEERQRGNFPDRFSGHQFPNYSSELNVNALLLGDSALYLCASSLLLAGGTTDTQYFGPGTRLTVL.

The V and J genes are TRBV12-3 or TRBV12-4 and TRBJ2-7; 8 nucleotides line up with TRBD1. Trimming at V came to 3 bases and at J to 3 bases, leaving 4 bases not matched to a gene. There are 14 residues in the CDR3. DNA of the CDR3: TGTGCCAGCAGTTTGCAGGGGGCGAACTACGAGCAGTACTTC. Its translation: CASSLQGANYEQYF.

Ten or more counts support this clonotype. The chain recombines TRBV12-3 or TRBV12-4 with TRBJ1-1; maybe TRBD1 (5 bases). The germline V and J ends were trimmed by 3 bases and 6 bases, with 14 bases remaining between them. This CDR3 has 14 residues. CDR3 sequence (DNA): TGTGCCAGCAGTTTTTGGGACGGGGCCGCTGAAGCTTTCTTT. It encodes CASSFWDGAAEAFF.

This clonotype was observed a few times. The chain joins TRBV6-5 to TRBJ2-1, with TRBD2 matching over 10 bases. The germline V gene has CDR1 MNHEY and CDR2 SVGAGI. This CDR3 is built from 16 residues. V trimming: 2 bases; J trimming: 3 bases; junction bases outside the gene matches: 4. The CDR3 region is CASSYLSGRSYNEQFF. CDR3 nucleotides: TGTGCCAGCAGTTACCTTAGCGGGAGGAGCTACAATGAGCAGTTCTTC.

As concerns this clonotype: A junction end diverges from the germline sequence, so it may reflect a read error. V gene TRBV4-1 combines with J gene TRBJ2-5; D is uncertain. CDR1 is MGHRA, CDR2 YSYEKL, per germline. CDR3 length: 8 amino acids. The CDR3 reads CASSQTDF. Here the CDR3 DNA reads TGCGCCAGCAGCCAAACGGACTTC.

This clonotype appeared a few times. This chain joins TRBV5-6 and TRBJ1-2; possibly TRBD1 for D (6 bases). V lost 2 bases to trimming and J lost 7 bases, with 12 bases between them. Germline V CDR1 and CDR2: SGHDT, YYEEEE. CDR3 size: 13 residues. CDR3 in amino acids: CASSFPGASGYTF. CDR3 DNA sequence: TGTGCCAGCAGCTTCCCAGGGGCGTCTGGCTACACCTTC.

The V call is TRBV15, the J call TRBJ2-7; tentative D call: TRBD1 (5 bases). Trimming removed 0 bases at V and 2 bases at J, with 17 bases between. Germline CDR1 is LNHNV and CDR2 is YYDKDF (reference sequence). CDR3 size: 17 residues. CDR3 region: CATSRDTRQFLPYEQYF. CDR3 DNA sequence: TGTGCCACCAGCAGAGATACCCGACAGTTCTTACCCTACGAGCAGTACTTC.

This clonotype turned up a few times. The gene calls are TRBV18 and TRBJ2-1; D might be TRBD2 (5 bases). Trimming removed 3 bases from V and 6 bases from J, with 6 bases in between. The germline gives CDR1 KGHSH, CDR2 LQKENI. This CDR3 spans 12 amino acids. The CDR3 is CASSPAGNEQFF. CDR3 bases: TGTGCCAGCTCACCGGCGGGCAATGAGCAGTTCTTC.

V gene TRBV12-3 or TRBV12-4 combines with J gene TRBJ2-7, with 8 bases lining up with TRBD1. J was trimmed by 4 bases and V by 5 bases; bases with no gene match: 16. CDR3 size: 17 residues. CDR3: CASSLYTGQGSGYEQYF. The CDR3 bases are TGTGCCAGCAGTCTTTACACCGGACAGGGAAGTGGGTACGAGCAGTACTTC.

This clonotype was seen a few times. This chain joins TRBV9 and TRBJ2-3; 9 positions agree with TRBD1. This CDR3 region has 17 residues. Germline V gives CDR1 SGDLS, CDR2 YYNGEE. The V segment lost 3 bases and the J segment 1 base; nucleotides outside the gene matches: 9. CDR3 in DNA: TGTGCCAGCAGCGCCACAGGGGGCCCTCTTCGCACAGATACGCAGTATTTT. Protein product: CASSATGGPLRTDTQYF. Full variable domain (rest looked up from reference TRBV9 and TRBJ2-3): DSGVTQTPKHLITATGQRVTLRCSPRSGDLSVYWYQQSLDQGLQFLIQYYNGEERAKGNILERFSAQQFPDLHSELNLSSLELGDSALYFCASSATGGPLRTDTQYFGPGTRLTVL.